This T cell receptor beta chain was documented in a study of identical twins. This clonotype was seen repeatedly, ten times or more. The antigen is unknown. Deletions cut 3 bases from V and 3 bases from J, with 6 bases between. Germline CDR1 and CDR2: SEHNR and FQNEAQ (reference sequence). The CDR3 is made up of 12 amino acids. The cDNA had a unique molecular identifier and a template-switch universal primer site. One entry per CDR3 protein results from TCRdb running MiXCR on the 5' RACE reads. The profile shows around 100,000 distinct CDR3 sequences, under 6.5% of them singletons. Regarding the study as a whole: In beta out-of-frame sequences, the excess sharing between twins was weaker. Analyses of zero insertions could be partly confounded by invariant MAIT and iNKT cells.

The genes are TRBV7-9 and TRBJ2-7; D unclear. Sequencing was performed on memory T cells sorted from blood. The clonotype originates from a woman aged 50 to 60 in good health. CDR3 coding DNA: TGTGCCAGCAGCTTTCAAATCTACGAGCAGTACTTC. Its translation is CASSFQIYEQYF.